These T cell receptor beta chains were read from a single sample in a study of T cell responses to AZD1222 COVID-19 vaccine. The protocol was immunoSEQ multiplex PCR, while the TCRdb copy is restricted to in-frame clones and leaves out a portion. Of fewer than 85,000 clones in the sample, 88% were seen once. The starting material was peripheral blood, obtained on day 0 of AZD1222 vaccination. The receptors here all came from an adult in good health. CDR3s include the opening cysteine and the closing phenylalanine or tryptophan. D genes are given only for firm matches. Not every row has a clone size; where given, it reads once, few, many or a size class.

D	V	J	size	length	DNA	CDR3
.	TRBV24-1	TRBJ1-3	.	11	TGTGCCACCAGTGAGGGAAACACCATATATTTT	CATSEGNTIYF
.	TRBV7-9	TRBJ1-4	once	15	TGTGCCAGCAGCTTATGGGGGGCAACTAATGAAAAACTGTTTTTT	CASSLWGATNEKLFF
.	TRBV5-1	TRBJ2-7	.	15	TGCGCCAGCAGCTTGGAGGGGACTGCCGCCTACGAGCAGTACTTC	CASSLEGTAAYEQYF
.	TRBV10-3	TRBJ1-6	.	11	TGTGCCATGGGGGCGAATTCACCCCTCCACTTT	CAMGANSPLHF
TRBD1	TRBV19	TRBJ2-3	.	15	TGTGCCAGTAGGGAAGACAGGGGGGGAACAGATACGCAGTATTTT	CASREDRGGTDTQYF
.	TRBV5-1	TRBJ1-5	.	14	TGCGCCAGCAGCTCGACAGGACCGAATCAGCCCCAGCATTTT	CASSSTGPNQPQHF
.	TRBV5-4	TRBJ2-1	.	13	TGTGCCAGCAGCAGGCGGTCCTACAATGAGCAGTTCTTC	CASSRRSYNEQFF
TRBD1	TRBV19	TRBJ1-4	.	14	TGTGCCAGTAATACAGGGGTCGAGATTGAAAAACTGTTTTTT	CASNTGVEIEKLFF
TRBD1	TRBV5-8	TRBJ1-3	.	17	TGTGCCAGCAGCTTGTACGGGACAGGGTTCGCTGGAAACACCATATATTTT	CASSLYGTGFAGNTIYF
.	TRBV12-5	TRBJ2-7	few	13	TGTGCTAAAAATAAGGACCCTCGCTACGAGCAGTACTTC	CAKNKDPRYEQYF
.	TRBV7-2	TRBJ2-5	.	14	TGTGCCAGCAGCTTCAGGGGAATGGGAGAGACCCAGTACTTC	CASSFRGMGETQYF
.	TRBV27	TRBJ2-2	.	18	TGTGCCAGCAGTTTATCTATGAGGGCAGGGATGAACACCGGGGAGCTGTTTTTT	CASSLSMRAGMNTGELFF
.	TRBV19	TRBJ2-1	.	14	TGTGCCAGTAGCCCCTCAAGCTCCTACAATGAGCAGTTCTTC	CASSPSSSYNEQFF